This TCR beta chain was retrieved from a study of shared clonotypes between healthy human individuals. Assay: immunoSEQ multiplex PCR; the TCRdb copy retains only in-frame clones and omits some. The repertoire holds about 980,000 clones, with over 60% as singletons. The germline V and J ends were trimmed by 3 bases and 0 bases, with 9 bases remaining between them. The CDR3 is 14 residues long. Germline values: CDR1 KGHSH, CDR2 LQKENI. The chain joins TRBV18 to TRBJ2-7; possibly TRBD2 for D (5 bases). The receptor was derived from a man in his late teens or twenties in good health. The sequencing input was memory CD4+ T cells sorted from blood. Described subset: CD45RA-negative fraction. The CDR3 DNA reads TGTGCCAGCTCACCGGAAAGCGGCTCCTACGAGCAGTACTTC. Protein product: CASSPESGSYEQYF.